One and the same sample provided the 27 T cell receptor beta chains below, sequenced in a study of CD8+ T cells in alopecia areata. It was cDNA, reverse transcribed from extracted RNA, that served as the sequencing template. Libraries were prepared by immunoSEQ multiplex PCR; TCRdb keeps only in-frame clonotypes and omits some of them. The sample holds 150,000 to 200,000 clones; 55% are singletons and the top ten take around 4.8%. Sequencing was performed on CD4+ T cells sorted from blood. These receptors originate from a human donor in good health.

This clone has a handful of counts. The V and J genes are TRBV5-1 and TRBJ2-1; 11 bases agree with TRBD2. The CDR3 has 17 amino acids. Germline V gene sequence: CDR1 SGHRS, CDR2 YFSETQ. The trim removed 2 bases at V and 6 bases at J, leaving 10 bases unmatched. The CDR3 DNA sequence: TGCGCCAGCAGCTTTGGCCTACTAGCGGGAGACACCAATGAGCAGTTCTTC. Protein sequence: CASSFGLLAGDTNEQFF.

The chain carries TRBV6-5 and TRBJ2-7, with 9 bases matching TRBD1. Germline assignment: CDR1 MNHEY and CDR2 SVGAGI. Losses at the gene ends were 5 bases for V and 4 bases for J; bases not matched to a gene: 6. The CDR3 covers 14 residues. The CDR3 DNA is TGTGCCAGCAGTCTAGGACAGGGGTGGTACGAGCAGTACTTC. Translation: CASSLGQGWYEQYF.

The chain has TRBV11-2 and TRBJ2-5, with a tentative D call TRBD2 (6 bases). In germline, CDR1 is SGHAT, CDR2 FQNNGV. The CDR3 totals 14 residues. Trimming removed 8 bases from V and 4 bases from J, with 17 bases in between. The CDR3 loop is CASGKRRGGETQYF. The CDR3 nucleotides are TGTGCCAGCGGGAAGAGGCGGGGCGGAGAGACCCAGTACTTC.

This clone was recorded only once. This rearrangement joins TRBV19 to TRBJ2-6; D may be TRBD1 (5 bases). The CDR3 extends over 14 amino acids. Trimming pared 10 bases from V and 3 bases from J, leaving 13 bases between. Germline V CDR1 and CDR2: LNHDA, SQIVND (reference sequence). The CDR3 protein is CATRVSGGANVLTF. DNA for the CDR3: TGTGCCACCAGGGTATCGGGTGGGGCCAACGTCCTGACTTTC.

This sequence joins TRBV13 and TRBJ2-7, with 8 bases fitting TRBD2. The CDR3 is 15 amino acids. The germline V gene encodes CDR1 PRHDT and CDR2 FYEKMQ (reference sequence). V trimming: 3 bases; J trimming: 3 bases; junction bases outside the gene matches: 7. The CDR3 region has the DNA TGTGCCAGCAGCTTCGGAATAGCGGGAAGCTACGAGCAGTACTTC. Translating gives CASSFGIAGSYEQYF.

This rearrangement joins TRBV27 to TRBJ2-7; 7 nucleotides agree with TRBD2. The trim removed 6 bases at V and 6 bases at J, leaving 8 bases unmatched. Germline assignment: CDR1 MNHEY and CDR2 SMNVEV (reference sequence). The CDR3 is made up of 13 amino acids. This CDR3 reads CASRRGSGAEQYF. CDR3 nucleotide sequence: TGTGCCAGCAGGCGCGGGAGTGGGGCCGAGCAGTACTTC.

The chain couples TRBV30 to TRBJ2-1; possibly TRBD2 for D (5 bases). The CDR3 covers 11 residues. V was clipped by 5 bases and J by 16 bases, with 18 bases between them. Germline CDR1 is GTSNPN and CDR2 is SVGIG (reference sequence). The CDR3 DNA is TGTGCCTGGGCCCATTCCGGGATCATCTTCTTC. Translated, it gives CAWAHSGIIFF.

CDR3 region: CASSFVPFGAGEQYF. The DNA of the CDR3 is TGTGCCAGCAGCTTCGTCCCGTTTGGGGCGGGGGAGCAGTACTTC. This sequence joins TRBV5-6 and TRBJ2-7, with D perhaps matching TRBD2 (6 bases). CDR1 is SGHDT, CDR2 YYEEEE, per germline. The CDR3 is 15 amino acids. Trimming cost V 2 bases and J 7 bases, with 19 bases left between them. Full variable domain (remainder filled in from reference TRBV5-6 and TRBJ2-7): DAGVTQSPTHLIKTRGQQVTLRCSPKSGHDTVSWYQQALGQGPQFIFQYYEEEERQRGNFPDRFSGHQFPNYSSELNVNALLLGDSALYLCASSFVPFGAGEQYFGPGTRLTVT.

The CDR3 spells CASSGGQGYNEQFF. The CDR3 DNA reads as TGTGCCAGCAGCGGGGGACAGGGATACAATGAGCAGTTCTTC. This sequence joins TRBV7-2 and TRBJ2-1, with 9 bases lining up with TRBD1. This CDR3 contains 14 residues. V was clipped by 5 bases and J by 4 bases; unmatched bases: 3. In germline, CDR1 is SGHTA, CDR2 FQGNSA. Full variable domain (outside the CDR3, taken from reference TRBV7-2 and TRBJ2-1): GAGVSQSPSNKVTEKGKDVELRCDPISGHTALYWYRQSLGQGLEFLIYFQGNSAPDKSGLPSDRFSAERTGGSVSTLTIQRTQQEDSAVYLCASSGGQGYNEQFFGPGTRLTVL.

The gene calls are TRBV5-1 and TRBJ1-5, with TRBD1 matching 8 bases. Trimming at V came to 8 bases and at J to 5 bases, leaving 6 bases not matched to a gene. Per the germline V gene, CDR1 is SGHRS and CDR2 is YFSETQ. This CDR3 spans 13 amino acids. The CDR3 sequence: CASSQGADQPQHF. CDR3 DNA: TGCGCCAGTAGCCAGGGGGCCGATCAGCCCCAGCATTTT.

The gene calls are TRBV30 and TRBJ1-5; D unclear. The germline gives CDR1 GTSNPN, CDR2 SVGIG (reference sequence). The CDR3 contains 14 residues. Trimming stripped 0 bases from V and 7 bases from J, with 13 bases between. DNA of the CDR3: TGTGCCTGGAGTGTAAACCAGAATAGGCAGCCCCAGCATTTT. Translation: CAWSVNQNRQPQHF. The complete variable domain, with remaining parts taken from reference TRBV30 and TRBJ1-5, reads SQTIHQWPATLVQPVGSPLSLECTVEGTSNPNLYWYRQAAGRGLQLLFYSVGIGQISSEVPQNLSASRPQDRQFILSSKKLLLSDSGFYLCAWSVNQNRQPQHFGDGTRLSIL.

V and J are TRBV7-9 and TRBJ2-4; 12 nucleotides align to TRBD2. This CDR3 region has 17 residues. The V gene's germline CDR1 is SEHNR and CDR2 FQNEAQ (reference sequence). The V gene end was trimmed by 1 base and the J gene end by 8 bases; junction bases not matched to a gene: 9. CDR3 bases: TGTGCCAGCAGCTTAGGTCTAGCGGGAGGGCCTTTAGACATTCAGTACTTC. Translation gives CASSLGLAGGPLDIQYF.

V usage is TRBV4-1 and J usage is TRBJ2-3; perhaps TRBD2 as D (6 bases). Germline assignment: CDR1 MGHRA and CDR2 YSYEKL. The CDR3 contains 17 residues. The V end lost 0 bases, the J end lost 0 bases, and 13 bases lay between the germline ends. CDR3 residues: CASSQEAGGSSTDTQYF. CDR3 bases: TGCGCCAGCAGCCAAGAAGCCGGGGGTTCTAGCACAGATACGCAGTATTTT.

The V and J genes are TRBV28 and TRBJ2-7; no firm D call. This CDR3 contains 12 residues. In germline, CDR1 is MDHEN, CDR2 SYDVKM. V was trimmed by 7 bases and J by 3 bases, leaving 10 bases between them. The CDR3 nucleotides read TGTGCCAGCACTACAATTGGCTACGAGCAGTACTTC. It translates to CASTTIGYEQYF.

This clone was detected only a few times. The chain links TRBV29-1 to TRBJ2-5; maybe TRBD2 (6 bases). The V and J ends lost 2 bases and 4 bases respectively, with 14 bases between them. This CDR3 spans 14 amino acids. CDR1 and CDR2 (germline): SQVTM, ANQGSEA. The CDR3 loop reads CSVERAGRPETQYF. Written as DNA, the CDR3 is TGCAGCGTTGAAAGGGCGGGACGGCCAGAGACCCAGTACTTC.

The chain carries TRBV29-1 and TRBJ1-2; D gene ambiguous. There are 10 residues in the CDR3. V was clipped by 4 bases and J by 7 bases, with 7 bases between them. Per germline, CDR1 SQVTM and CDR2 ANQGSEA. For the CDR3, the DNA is TGCAGCGTTGTAGAGGTTGGCTACACCTTC. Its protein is CSVVEVGYTF.

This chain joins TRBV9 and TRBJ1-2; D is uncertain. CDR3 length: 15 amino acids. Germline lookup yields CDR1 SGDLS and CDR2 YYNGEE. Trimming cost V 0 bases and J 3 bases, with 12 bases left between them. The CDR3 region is CASSVEYGWDYGYTF. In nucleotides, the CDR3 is TGTGCCAGCAGCGTAGAGTACGGTTGGGACTATGGCTACACCTTC.

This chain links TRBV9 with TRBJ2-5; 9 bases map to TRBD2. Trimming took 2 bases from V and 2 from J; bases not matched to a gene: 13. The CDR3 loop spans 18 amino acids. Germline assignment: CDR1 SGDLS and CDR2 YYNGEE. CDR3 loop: CASSVASSGIGPQETQYF. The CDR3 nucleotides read TGTGCCAGCAGCGTGGCGTCTAGCGGGATTGGACCTCAAGAGACCCAGTACTTC.

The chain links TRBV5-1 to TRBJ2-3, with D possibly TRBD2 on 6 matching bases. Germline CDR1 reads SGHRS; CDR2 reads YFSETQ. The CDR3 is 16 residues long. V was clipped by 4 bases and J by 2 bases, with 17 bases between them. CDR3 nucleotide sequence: TGCGCCAGCAGCACCACTAGCAACCACCTCACAGATACGCAGTATTTT. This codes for CASSTTSNHLTDTQYF. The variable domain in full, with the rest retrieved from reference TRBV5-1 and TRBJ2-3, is KAGVTQTPRYLIKTRGQQVTLSCSPISGHRSVSWYQQTPGQGLQFLFEYFSETQRNKGNFPGRFSGRQFSNSRSEMNVSTLELGDSALYLCASSTTSNHLTDTQYFGPGTRLTVL.

In DNA form, the CDR3 reads TGTGCCAGCAGCGTAGCGGGAGGTGTCACAGATACGCAGTATTTT. This sequence encodes CASSVAGGVTDTQYF. The V gene is TRBV9, the J gene TRBJ2-3, with TRBD2 matching over 7 bases. The CDR3 runs 15 residues. CDR1 is SGDLS, CDR2 YYNGEE, per germline. V dropped 0 bases and J dropped 2; count of bases not matched to a gene: 3.

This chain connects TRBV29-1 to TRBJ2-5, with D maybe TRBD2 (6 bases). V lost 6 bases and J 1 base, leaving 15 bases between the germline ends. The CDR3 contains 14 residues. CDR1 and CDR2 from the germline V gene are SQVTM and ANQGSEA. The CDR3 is CSVRGGGGQETQYF. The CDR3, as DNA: TGCAGCGTGCGGGGCGGTGGCGGCCAAGAGACCCAGTACTTC.

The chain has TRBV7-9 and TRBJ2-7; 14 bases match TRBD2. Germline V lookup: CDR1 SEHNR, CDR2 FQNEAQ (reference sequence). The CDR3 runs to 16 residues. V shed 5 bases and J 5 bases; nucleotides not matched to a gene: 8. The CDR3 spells CASSPGLAGVSHEQYF. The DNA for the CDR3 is TGTGCCAGCAGCCCGGGACTAGCGGGAGTAAGCCACGAGCAGTACTTC.

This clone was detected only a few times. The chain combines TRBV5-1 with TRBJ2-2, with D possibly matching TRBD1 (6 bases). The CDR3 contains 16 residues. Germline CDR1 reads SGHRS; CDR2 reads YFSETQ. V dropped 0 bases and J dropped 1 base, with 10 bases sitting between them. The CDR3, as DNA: TGCGCCAGCAGCTTGGTAGGGGGAATGAACACCGGGGAGCTGTTTTTT. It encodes CASSLVGGMNTGELFF.

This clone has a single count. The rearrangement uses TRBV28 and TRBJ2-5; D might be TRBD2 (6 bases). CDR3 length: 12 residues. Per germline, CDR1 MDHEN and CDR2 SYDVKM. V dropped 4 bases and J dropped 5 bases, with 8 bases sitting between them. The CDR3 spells CASSWEDETQYF. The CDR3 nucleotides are TGTGCCAGCAGTTGGGAGGACGAGACCCAGTACTTC.

The CDR3 nucleotides are TGTGCCAGCAGCCGATACAGGGGAGGGTTAAACACCATATATTTT. Protein sequence: CASSRYRGGLNTIYF. The V and J genes are TRBV14 and TRBJ1-3, with 7 nucleotides matching TRBD1. CDR1 SGHDN and CDR2 FVKESK come from the germline V gene. The V segment lost 4 bases and the J segment 6 bases; nucleotides outside the gene matches: 9. The CDR3 extends over 15 amino acids.

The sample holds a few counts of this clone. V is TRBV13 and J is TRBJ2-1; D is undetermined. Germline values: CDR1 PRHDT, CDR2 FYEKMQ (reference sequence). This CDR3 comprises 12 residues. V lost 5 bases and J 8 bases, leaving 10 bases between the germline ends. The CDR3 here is CASSGRLDEQFF. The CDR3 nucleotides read TGTGCCAGCAGCGGAAGATTGGATGAGCAGTTCTTC.

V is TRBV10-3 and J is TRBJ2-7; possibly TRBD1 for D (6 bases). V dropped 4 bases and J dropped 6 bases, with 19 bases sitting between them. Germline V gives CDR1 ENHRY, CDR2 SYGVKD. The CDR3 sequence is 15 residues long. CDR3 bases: TGTGCCATCAGTGCATCCGGGACACAGGCCCCCGAGCAGTACTTC. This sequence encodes CAISASGTQAPEQYF.